The 9 T cell receptor beta chains below all came from one sample that was sequenced in a study of T cell repertoires in aging, cancer and after chemotherapy. Amplification of TCR beta used genomic DNA extracted from peripheral blood. Multiplex touch-down PCR with TRB-A/B primers amplified rearranged V-D-J TRB sequences. TCRdb re-derived calls from the multiplex PCR reads in MiXCR, one entry per CDR3 protein. This table holds approximately 11,000 distinct CDR3 sequences, roughly two fifths found once. The material sequenced was blood. Receptors were obtained from a human donor in good health.

This clonotype was seen once. The chain recombines TRBV29-1 with TRBJ2-7; 12 nucleotides line up with TRBD1. V lost 6 bases to trimming and J lost 4 bases; unmatched junction nucleotides: 7. The CDR3 spans 14 residues. In germline, CDR1 is SQVTM, CDR2 ANQGSEA. The CDR3 spells CSVKGQGAAYEQYF. The CDR3 nucleotides are TGCAGCGTGAAGGGACAGGGGGCGGCTTACGAGCAGTACTTC.

V gene TRBV6-1 combines with J gene TRBJ2-2, with TRBD2 matching over 12 bases. V dropped 3 bases and J dropped 1; count of bases not matched to a gene: 0. CDR1 is MNHNS and CDR2 is SASEGT in the germline V gene. The CDR3 loop spans 16 amino acids. The CDR3 coding sequence is TGTGCCAGCAGTGAGACTAGCGGGAGGAACACCGGGGAGCTGTTTTTT. This codes for CASSETSGRNTGELFF.

The chain combines TRBV20-1 with TRBJ2-5; TRBD2 agrees at 7 bases. The V gene end was trimmed by 6 bases and the J gene end by 5 bases; junction bases not matched to a gene: 9. This CDR3 has 13 amino acids. Germline V lookup: CDR1 DFQATT, CDR2 SNEGSKA (reference sequence). CDR3 loop: CSAPSAAGETQYF. CDR3 nucleotide sequence: TGCAGTGCCCCCTCGGCAGCGGGGGAGACCCAGTACTTC.

This chain joins TRBV6-5 and TRBJ2-6, with D maybe TRBD2 (7 bases). Germline CDR1 reads MNHEY; CDR2 reads SVGAGI. This CDR3 contains 18 residues. Deletions cut 1 base from V and 1 base from J, with 14 bases between. The CDR3 reads CASSYFQGRGSGANVLTF. CDR3 bases: TGTGCCAGCAGTTACTTCCAGGGGAGGGGTTCTGGGGCCAACGTCCTGACTTTC.

This chain joins TRBV24-1 and TRBJ1-2; D is perhaps TRBD1 (6 bases). CDR1 is KGHDR and CDR2 is SFDVKD in the germline V gene. Trimming took off 11 bases at V and 8 bases at J, with 17 bases between the two ends. The CDR3 contains 12 residues. The CDR3 DNA reads as TGTGCCAGCTCACAACAGGGTAGCGGCTACACCTTC. It is translated as CASSQQGSGYTF.

The chain links TRBV6-1 to TRBJ1-1; D unresolved. V lost 2 bases, J lost 3 bases, and 4 bases lay in between. The CDR3 runs 12 residues. Germline lookup yields CDR1 MNHNS and CDR2 SASEGT. The DNA of the CDR3 is TGTGCCAGCAGTGAAAGGGACACTGAAGCTTTCTTT. Translating gives CASSERDTEAFF.

This clonotype has only a few counts. The CDR3 DNA reads as TGCGCCAGCAGCCAAGGAGGCGGGAGGGCTACAGATACGCAGTATTTT. Amino acids: CASSQGGGRATDTQYF. The rearrangement joins TRBV4-3 to TRBJ2-3, with 9 positions matching TRBD2. The CDR3 is made up of 16 amino acids. J gave up 3 bases and V 1 base, and 5 bases lay outside the gene matches. In germline, CDR1 is LGHNA, CDR2 YSLEER.

This clonotype has a handful of counts. The rearrangement uses TRBV7-3 and TRBJ2-5; 12 bases align to TRBD2. The trim removed 5 bases at V and 7 bases at J, leaving 17 bases unmatched. The CDR3 is 18 amino acids. The V gene's germline CDR1 is SGHTA and CDR2 FQGTGA. The CDR3 region has the DNA TGTGCCAGCAGCCAATCCCCCCCTAGCGGGAGGGTGCGCGGGACCCAGTACTTC. Its translation is CASSQSPPSGRVRGTQYF.

The chain joins TRBV10-3 to TRBJ1-5, with 7 bases lining up with TRBD1. Germline V CDR1 and CDR2: ENHRY, SYGVKD. The J segment lost 5 bases and the V segment lost 2 bases, leaving 0 bases of the junction unmatched. The CDR3 has 13 residues. CDR3 amino acids: CAISEQGDQPQHF. CDR3 DNA: TGTGCCATCAGTGAGCAGGGGGATCAGCCCCAGCATTTT.